Presented here are 24 T cell receptor beta chains from one specimen sequenced in a study of human T cells and chemical hapten exposure. The time point here: patch test 1, 2 weeks after DPC sensitization. The treatment is: therapeutic diphenylcyclopropenone sensitization with weekly scalp DPC. A single record per CDR3 protein comes from TCRdb applying MiXCR to the RACE reads. The sample holds roughly 70,000 distinct CDR3 sequences, around 10% seen once. The starting material was whole blood, obtained in connection with sensitization to the hapten diphenylcyclopropenone (DPC). The receptors were gathered from a woman in her forties with alopecia areata. Some clones in this sample may be carry-over from other donors' samples.

This clonotype has ten or more counts. This chain connects TRBV7-3 to TRBJ2-5; no definite D call. The CDR3 runs to 13 residues. Germline values: CDR1 SGHTA, CDR2 FQGTGA. V was pared by 4 bases and J by 2 bases, with 8 bases between. CDR3 sequence reads: CASSSQGQETQYF. The CDR3 DNA sequence: TGTGCCAGCAGCTCCCAAGGTCAAGAGACCCAGTACTTC. The whole variable domain, filled in from reference TRBV7-3 and TRBJ2-5, reads GAGVSQTPSNKVTEKGKYVELRCDPISGHTALYWYRQSLGQGPEFLIYFQGTGAADDSGLPNDRFFAVRPEGSVSTLKIQRTERGDSAVYLCASSSQGQETQYFGPGTRLLVL.

This clonotype has a count of ten or more. V and J are TRBV7-6 and TRBJ2-2; a weak D match, TRBD1 (7 bases). The CDR3 length is 15 residues. Germline V gene data show CDR1 as SGHVS and CDR2 as FNYEAQ. The germline V and J ends were trimmed by 3 bases and 4 bases, with 12 bases remaining between them. CDR3 coding DNA: TGTGCCAGCAGCTTGGCAGGGGGGCCCACCGGGGAGCTGTTTTTT. Its protein product is CASSLAGGPTGELFF.

This clonotype was observed at least ten times. The chain recombines TRBV7-2 with TRBJ1-4, with no clear D. CDR3 length: 14 amino acids. V lost 1 base to trimming and J lost 4 bases, with 7 bases between them. Germline V gene sequence: CDR1 SGHTA, CDR2 FQGNSA. This chain's CDR3 is CASSLGSNNEKLFF. Written as DNA, the CDR3 is TGTGCCAGCAGCTTAGGCAGCAATAATGAAAAACTGTTTTTT.

This clonotype was detected many times. This chain joins TRBV7-9 and TRBJ2-6; a possible D gene is TRBD1 (5 bases). Trimming took off 3 bases at V and 0 bases at J, with 9 bases between the two ends. In germline, CDR1 is SEHNR, CDR2 FQNEAQ (reference sequence). This CDR3 spans 16 amino acids. The CDR3 region has the DNA TGTGCCAGCAGCTTCGACAGACCCTCTGGGGCCAACGTCCTGACTTTC. It is translated as CASSFDRPSGANVLTF.

This clonotype was recorded a few times. The junction departs from germline at one end; a sequencing error may be responsible. The chain couples TRBV6-5 to TRBJ1-5, with 7 bases fitting TRBD1. The CDR3 loop spans 13 amino acids. The germline V gene has CDR1 MNHEY and CDR2 SVGAGI. CDR3 residues: CAKGQGVDQPQHF. The CDR3 nucleotides read TGCGCGAAGGGGCAGGGGGTTGATCAGCCCCAGCATTTT.

This clonotype was counted ten times or more. The J gene is TRBJ2-7, the V gene TRBV5-5; D is perhaps TRBD1 (6 bases). CDR3 length: 15 residues. V was shortened by 1 base and J by 2 bases, with 13 bases between the two germline ends. Germline CDR1 reads SGHKS; CDR2 reads YYEKEE (reference sequence). CDR3 loop: CASSLLGTPTYEQYF. The CDR3 nucleotides are TGTGCCAGCAGCTTGTTAGGGACACCCACCTACGAGCAGTACTTC.

This chain connects TRBV2 to TRBJ1-1, with TRBD1 matching over 7 bases. The CDR3 spans 16 residues. Germline CDR1 is SNHLY and CDR2 is FYNNEI. J lost 1 base, V lost 1 base, and 6 bases had no gene match. The CDR3 nucleotides read TGTGCCAGCAGTGAAGTTGCATGGACAGGGAACACTGAAGCTTTCTTT. This sequence encodes CASSEVAWTGNTEAFF.

This clonotype was seen repeatedly, ten times or more. J is TRBJ1-2 and V is TRBV27, with D perhaps matching TRBD1 (5 bases). The V gene's germline CDR1 is MNHEY and CDR2 SMNVEV (reference sequence). The CDR3 has 15 residues. V gave up 5 bases and J gave up 7 bases, with 20 bases separating them. The DNA for the CDR3 is TGTGCCAGCAGTCTCTCCACAGGTAACCTGCGTGGCTACACCTTC. Its translation: CASSLSTGNLRGYTF.

The table lists this clonotype with a few counts. The chain carries TRBV12-3 or TRBV12-4 and TRBJ1-5; 7 nucleotides line up with TRBD1. The CDR3 length is 13 residues. The V segment lost 10 bases and the J segment 4 bases; nucleotides outside the gene matches: 7. The CDR3: CATADRLNQPQHF. CDR3 sequence (DNA): TGTGCCACCGCGGACAGGCTAAATCAGCCCCAGCATTTT.

As to this clonotype: An end of the junction does not agree with germline; a read error may underlie this. The J gene is TRBJ2-7, the V gene TRBV7-6; TRBD2 is a possible D gene (5 bases). Per germline, CDR1 SGHVS and CDR2 FNYEAQ. This CDR3 contains 14 residues. CDR3 sequence: CASSSPGYSYKQYF. CDR3 nucleotide sequence: TGTGCCAGCAGCTCACCGGGGTACTCCTACAAGCAGTACTTC.

This clonotype was recorded at least ten times. This chain joins TRBV27 and TRBJ2-7; TRBD2 matches 12 bases. The CDR3 runs 15 residues. Unmatched junction bases numbered 7, after V lost 6 bases and J lost 4 bases. The germline V gene has CDR1 MNHEY and CDR2 SMNVEV (reference sequence). CDR3 in amino acids: CASRAGLAGLYEQYF. CDR3 bases: TGTGCCAGCAGAGCCGGACTAGCGGGGTTATACGAGCAGTACTTC.

This clonotype was recorded at least ten times. The chain carries TRBV7-2 and TRBJ1-5; unclear D gene. Per germline, CDR1 SGHTA and CDR2 FQGNSA. The CDR3 sequence is 13 residues long. Trimming stripped 4 bases from V and 5 bases from J, with 9 bases between. This CDR3 is CASSSSTDQPQHF. CDR3 nucleotide sequence: TGTGCCAGCAGCTCCTCTACAGATCAGCCCCAGCATTTT.

This clonotype was detected ten times or more. The chain couples TRBV7-2 to TRBJ2-1, with 7 bases lining up with TRBD1. Germline V gene data show CDR1 as SGHTA and CDR2 as FQGNSA. The CDR3 has 17 residues. The ends lost 3 bases at V and 6 bases at J; junction bases unmatched: 14. CDR3 in amino acids: CASSFTFGTAHSNEQFF. CDR3 DNA: TGTGCCAGCAGCTTTACCTTCGGGACAGCACATTCCAATGAGCAGTTCTTC. Full variable domain (remainder filled in from reference TRBV7-2 and TRBJ2-1): GAGVSQSPSNKVTEKGKDVELRCDPISGHTALYWYRQSLGQGLEFLIYFQGNSAPDKSGLPSDRFSAERTGGSVSTLTIQRTQQEDSAVYLCASSFTFGTAHSNEQFFGPGTRLTVL.

This clonotype was observed many times. V is TRBV11-2 and J is TRBJ2-1; D gene uncertain. The CDR3 runs 15 residues. CDR1 and CDR2 (germline): SGHAT, FQNNGV. The V end lost 6 bases, the J end lost 0 bases, and 12 bases lay between the germline ends. This CDR3 is CASRQGLGSYNEQFF. The CDR3 DNA is TGTGCCAGCAGGCAAGGGTTAGGCTCCTACAATGAGCAGTTCTTC.

At least ten counts were recorded for this clonotype. V is TRBV18 and J is TRBJ2-3, with a weak D call TRBD2 (5 bases). V lost 5 bases and J lost 4, with 13 bases in between. Germline CDR1 is KGHSH and CDR2 is LQKENI. The CDR3 spans 14 residues. CDR3 coding DNA: TGTGCCAGCTCAGCCACTAGTTTTTCAGATACGCAGTATTTT. It translates to CASSATSFSDTQYF.

In this sample, this clonotype turned up many times. This sequence joins TRBV5-5 and TRBJ1-2; the D is unclear. Trimming pared 1 base from V and 8 bases from J, leaving 18 bases between. The CDR3 runs 15 residues. Per germline, CDR1 SGHKS and CDR2 YYEKEE (reference sequence). The CDR3: CASSLFSSPPEGYTF. CDR3 nucleotides: TGTGCCAGCAGCTTGTTCTCCAGCCCCCCGGAGGGCTACACCTTC.

This clonotype showed up many times. The genes are TRBV29-1 and TRBJ2-3; 10 bases are shared with TRBD2. The trim removed 3 bases at V and 5 bases at J, leaving 5 bases unmatched. In germline, CDR1 is SQVTM, CDR2 ANQGSEA. The CDR3 consists of 14 residues. Here the CDR3 reads CSVDGASGGDTQYF. CDR3 nucleotide sequence: TGCAGCGTTGACGGGGCTAGCGGGGGAGATACGCAGTATTTT.

In its sample, this clonotype was seen many times. J is TRBJ2-5 and V is TRBV5-1, with D uncertain. CDR1 and CDR2 from the germline V gene are SGHRS and YFSETQ. The CDR3 sequence is 15 residues long. V lost 0 bases and J 1 base, leaving 10 bases between the germline ends. The chain's CDR3 is CASSLGAVAQETQYF. The CDR3 coding sequence is TGCGCCAGCAGCTTGGGGGCGGTGGCCCAAGAGACCCAGTACTTC.

This clonotype was counted between two and nine times. The chain is built from TRBV20-1 and TRBJ1-1; D is unresolved. Between the trimmed V and J ends, which lost 0 bases and 10 bases, there was a span of 15 bases. The CDR3 spans 13 residues. CDR1 is DFQATT and CDR2 is SNEGSKA in the germline V gene (reference sequence). CDR3 sequence (DNA): TGCAGTGCTAGAGATCCAGGTCCCAACATAGCTTTCTTT. Residues: CSARDPGPNIAFF.

The chain employs TRBV20-1 and TRBJ2-7; weak D call: TRBD1 (5 bases). The V gene's germline CDR1 is DFQATT and CDR2 SNEGSKA (reference sequence). The CDR3 loop spans 13 amino acids. V was trimmed by 8 bases and J by 3 bases, leaving 17 bases between them. This CDR3 is CSPRAGNDYEQYF. The CDR3 nucleotides read TGCAGTCCCCGGGCAGGGAACGACTACGAGCAGTACTTC.

This clonotype was counted a few times. J is TRBJ2-2 and V is TRBV4-2, with TRBD2 identical over 10 bases. V was clipped by 7 bases and J by 3 bases; unmatched bases: 5. CDR1 is LGHNA, CDR2 YNFKEQ, per germline. This CDR3 has 15 amino acids. The CDR3 sequence: CASTVLAGDTGELFF. The DNA of the CDR3 is TGTGCCAGCACCGTCCTAGCGGGGGACACCGGGGAGCTGTTTTTT.

This clonotype was counted only a few times. The chain uses TRBV4-1 and TRBJ1-2, with TRBD1 as a possible D gene (6 bases). V lost 2 bases, J lost 4 bases, and 14 bases lay in between. The CDR3 runs to 15 residues. The germline V gene has CDR1 MGHRA and CDR2 YSYEKL. The CDR3, as DNA: TGCGCCAGCAGCCAACTGCCTGGACAGTTCTATGGCTACACCTTC. This codes for CASSQLPGQFYGYTF.

With regard to this clonotype: The junction does not match germline at one end; this may be a read error. The rearrangement links TRBV11-2 to TRBJ2-1; 13 positions agree with TRBD2. Looked up from germline, CDR1 is SGHAT and CDR2 is FQNNGV. This CDR3 comprises 15 residues. The CDR3 nucleotides are TGTGCCAACAGCGCCACTAGCGGGGGGGTGACTGAGCAGTTCTTC. This gives the protein CANSATSGGVTEQFF.

This clonotype was recorded at least ten times. The chain uses TRBV10-2 and TRBJ2-7; TRBD1 aligns across 8 bases. This CDR3 contains 14 residues. Trimming removed 3 bases from V and 2 bases from J; junction bases left unmatched: 3. Germline-derived CDR1 and CDR2 are WSHSY and SAAADI. The CDR3 reads CASSDRGPPYEQYF. CDR3 bases: TGCGCCAGCAGTGACAGGGGGCCCCCCTACGAGCAGTACTTC.